This TCR beta chain was identified during a study of regulatory T cells in long-lasting Graves disease. General study points: A reduction in accuracy may have resulted from the small sample size. Thyroid tissue was not studied; only peripheral blood was. Relative to new patients (approximately 1,000), persistent patients exhibited greater sharing of public clonotypes (about 3,000).

Time point noted: newly diagnosed GD, antithyroid drugs for less than 3 months. Researchers made the TCR library from RNA that was extracted from PBMCs. This clonotype appeared many times. Its target is not known. Arm-PCR of CDR3 regions and iRepertoire HTBI primers were the basis on which TCR beta libraries were built. MiXCR was run by TCRdb on the multiplex PCR reads, yielding one entry per CDR3 protein. Found here are a few hundred thousand distinct CDR3 sequences, around 11% of them singletons; the top ten hold around 18%. These sequences were also reported in another study, on T cells in Graves' hyperthyroidism and ophthalmopathy. As that study records: Investigators excluded patients with uncontrolled infection, other autoimmune disease, pregnancy or lactation.

The material was peripheral blood mononuclear cells (PBMCs), obtained at new diagnosis, from a patient treated with antithyroid drugs. This TCR came from a woman younger than 35 with Graves disease.

The CDR3 is CSVSWDSRMNTEAFF. As DNA, the CDR3 is TGCAGCGTTTCCTGGGACAGTAGGATGAACACTGAAGCTTTCTTT. The V call is TRBV29-1, the J call TRBJ1-1; TRBD1 matches at 7 bases. Germline values: CDR1 SQVTM, CDR2 ANQGSEA. J lost 0 bases, V lost 5 bases, and 9 bases had no gene match. The CDR3 length is 15 residues.